This T cell receptor (beta chain) comes out of a study of T cell changes during pregnancy in multiple sclerosis. This CDR3 has 15 amino acids. V was pared by 5 bases and J by 0 bases, with 3 bases of the junction left unmatched. From germline, CDR1 is SGHAT and CDR2 FQNNGV. Some clones are missing from TCRdb's copy, which holds only in-frame ones; the method was immunoSEQ multiplex PCR. The sample shows tens of thousands of clones, 90% of them seen only once. The J gene is TRBJ1-1, the V gene TRBV11-2, with 10 bases that match TRBD1. This sequence originates from a female donor in good health, enrolled as a control in a pregnancy study. Sample: peripheral blood, taken in the first trimester of pregnancy. CDR3 protein: CASSTGQGLNTEAFF. The DNA of the CDR3 is TGTGCCAGCAGCACGGGACAGGGGCTGAACACTGAAGCTTTCTTT.